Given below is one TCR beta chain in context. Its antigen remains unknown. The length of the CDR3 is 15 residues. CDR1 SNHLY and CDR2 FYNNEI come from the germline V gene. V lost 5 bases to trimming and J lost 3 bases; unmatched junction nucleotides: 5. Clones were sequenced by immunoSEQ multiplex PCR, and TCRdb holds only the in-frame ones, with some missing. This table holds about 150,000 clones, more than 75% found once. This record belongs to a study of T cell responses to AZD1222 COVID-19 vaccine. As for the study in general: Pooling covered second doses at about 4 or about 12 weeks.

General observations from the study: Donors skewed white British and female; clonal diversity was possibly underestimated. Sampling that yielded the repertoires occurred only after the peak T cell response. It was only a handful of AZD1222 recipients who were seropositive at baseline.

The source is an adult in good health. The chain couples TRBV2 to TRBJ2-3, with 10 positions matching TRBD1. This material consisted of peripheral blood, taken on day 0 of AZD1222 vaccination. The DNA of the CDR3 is TGTGCCAGCAGTCTGACAGGGGGCGGAACAGATACGCAGTATTTT. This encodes CASSLTGGGTDTQYF.